These 25 T cell receptor beta chains originate from one sample sequenced in a study of blood T cell repertoires in COVID-19. Clones were sequenced by immunoSEQ multiplex PCR, and TCRdb holds only the in-frame ones, with some missing. The table shows some 160,000 clones, with over 75% occurring only once. The sequenced sample consisted of peripheral blood. The receptors here all came from a woman in her 50s with acute or convalescent COVID-19.

The CDR3 loop reads CASSRQGAPYGYTF. The CDR3 DNA reads as TGTGCCAGCAGTAGACAGGGGGCGCCCTATGGCTACACCTTC. The chain is built from TRBV2 and TRBJ1-2, with TRBD1 matching 10 bases. The V segment lost 5 bases and the J segment 4 bases; nucleotides outside the gene matches: 4. Germline assignment: CDR1 SNHLY and CDR2 FYNNEI. This CDR3 comprises 14 residues.

This clone was detected a few times. As DNA, the CDR3 is TGTGCCAGCAGTTACTATGGTGGCCTGGGCAACACTGAAGCTTTCTTT. It encodes CASSYYGGLGNTEAFF. V gene TRBV6-6 combines with J gene TRBJ1-1; unclear D gene. Looked up from germline, CDR1 is MNHNY and CDR2 is SVGAGI (reference sequence). CDR3 length equals 16 residues. V lost 1 base and J 2 bases, leaving 14 bases between the germline ends.

The chain joins TRBV9 to TRBJ2-1, with D possibly matching TRBD1 (6 bases). The germline V and J ends were trimmed by 0 bases and 5 bases, with 12 bases remaining between them. The CDR3 sequence is 15 residues long. The germline gives CDR1 SGDLS, CDR2 YYNGEE. In nucleotides, the CDR3 is TGTGCCAGCAGCGTAGGGTGGGGGACACACAATGAGCAGTTCTTC. Protein sequence: CASSVGWGTHNEQFF. The entire variable domain, with the rest obtained from reference TRBV9 and TRBJ2-1, is as follows: DSGVTQTPKHLITATGQRVTLRCSPRSGDLSVYWYQQSLDQGLQFLIQYYNGEERAKGNILERFSAQQFPDLHSELNLSSLELGDSALYFCASSVGWGTHNEQFFGPGTRLTVL.

This rearrangement joins TRBV30 to TRBJ1-1; no clear D. The germline V gene has CDR1 GTSNPN and CDR2 SVGIG (reference sequence). Trimming pared 4 bases from V and 0 bases from J, leaving 3 bases between. CDR3 length: 11 residues. This CDR3 reads CAWIVNTEAFF. The CDR3 DNA reads TGTGCCTGGATCGTGAACACTGAAGCTTTCTTT.

Details on this clone: The sample has other DNA sequences that encode this CDR3 too. V gene TRBV18 combines with J gene TRBJ2-7; 8 positions agree with TRBD1. Germline V gene sequence: CDR1 KGHSH, CDR2 LQKENI. V was clipped by 3 bases and J by 4 bases; unmatched bases: 2. The CDR3 has 13 amino acids. The DNA for the CDR3 is TGTGCCAGCTCACCGGGACAGGAGTACGAGCAGTACTTC. It is translated as CASSPGQEYEQYF.

This clone was counted ten times or more. The chain combines TRBV9 with TRBJ2-7; a weak D match, TRBD2 (7 bases). The CDR3 length is 12 residues. In germline, CDR1 is SGDLS, CDR2 YYNGEE. V dropped 0 bases and J dropped 9 bases, with 10 bases sitting between them. The CDR3 nucleotides are TGTGCCAGCAGCGTAGCGGGGGGCAGGCAGTACTTC. Translated: CASSVAGGRQYF.

The chain employs TRBV11-3 and TRBJ2-2; 8 positions match TRBD2. CDR1 and CDR2 (germline): SGHNT, YENEEA. Trimming removed 4 bases from V and 3 bases from J; junction bases left unmatched: 1. This CDR3 has 14 amino acids. The CDR3 loop is CASSSGGHTGELFF. CDR3 nucleotide sequence: TGTGCCAGCAGCTCGGGGGGGCACACCGGGGAGCTGTTTTTT.

Written as DNA, the CDR3 is TGTGCCAGCAGGGTACTCTCCTCGGTTTATAATTCACCCCTCCACTTT. This gives the protein CASRVLSSVYNSPLHF. The rearrangement uses TRBV28 and TRBJ1-6; D is uncertain. Germline V gene data show CDR1 as MDHEN and CDR2 as SYDVKM. V shed 6 bases and J shed 4 bases, with 16 bases lying between them. There are 16 residues in the CDR3.

The rearrangement uses TRBV2 and TRBJ1-1; a weak D match, TRBD1 (5 bases). Germline CDR1 SNHLY, CDR2 FYNNEI. CDR3 length equals 16 residues. Trimming stripped 1 base from V and 1 base from J, with 13 bases between. The DNA of the CDR3 is TGTGCCAGCAGTGAAGTGGCAGGGCCCGGGAACACTGAAGCTTTCTTT. It specifies CASSEVAGPGNTEAFF. The complete variable domain, with remaining parts taken from reference TRBV2 and TRBJ1-1, reads EPEVTQTPSHQVTQMGQEVILRCVPISNHLYFYWYRQILGQKVEFLVSFYNNEISEKSEIFDDQFSVERPDGSNFTLKIRSTKLEDSAMYFCASSEVAGPGNTEAFFGQGTRLTVV.

V is TRBV6-2 or TRBV6-3 and J is TRBJ1-2; 8 bases map to TRBD1. This CDR3 spans 16 amino acids. Germline V gene sequence: CDR1 MNHEY, CDR2 SVGEGT. The V segment lost 5 bases and the J segment 8 bases; nucleotides outside the gene matches: 16. CDR3 nucleotide sequence: TGTGCCAGCAGTAAATCCTTCGCGGACAGGGTGAGCGGCTACACCTTC. Its protein product is CASSKSFADRVSGYTF.

Notes on this clone: A much more abundant neighbour one base away suggests this may be a read error. V is TRBV7-9 and J is TRBJ1-1; D possibly corresponds to TRBD1 (5 bases). There are 13 residues in the CDR3. Looked up from germline, CDR1 is SEHNR and CDR2 is FQNEAQ (reference sequence). V was pared by 5 bases and J by 1 base, with 8 bases between. The CDR3 spells CASSQGQNTEAFF. CDR3 bases: TGTGCCAGCAGCCAAGGACAGAACACTGAAGCTTTCTTT.

This clone was counted a few times. This chain connects TRBV7-2 to TRBJ1-1; no clear D. V lost 2 bases and J lost 0, with 10 bases in between. From germline, CDR1 is SGHTA and CDR2 FQGNSA. The CDR3 sequence is 15 residues long. DNA for the CDR3: TGTGCCAGCAGCTTAAATAACTACATGAACACTGAAGCTTTCTTT. This encodes CASSLNNYMNTEAFF.

The chain has TRBV12-5 and TRBJ2-1; 8 nucleotides align to TRBD2. The germline gives CDR1 LGHNT, CDR2 FRNRAP. V shed 6 bases and J 6 bases; nucleotides not matched to a gene: 7. The CDR3 is 14 amino acids. The CDR3 DNA sequence: TGTGCTAGTGGGGCCGGGACTAGATCCAATGAGCAGTTCTTC. This gives the protein CASGAGTRSNEQFF.

This chain joins TRBV2 and TRBJ2-1; tentative D call: TRBD1 (5 bases). CDR3 size: 14 residues. Germline assignment: CDR1 SNHLY and CDR2 FYNNEI. The ends were cut back, 8 bases at V and 0 bases at J, with 11 bases in the middle. CDR3 bases: TGTGCCAGCGGGGCCGGTAGCTCCTACAATGAGCAGTTCTTC. It is translated as CASGAGSSYNEQFF.

The rearrangement uses TRBV7-2 and TRBJ2-1, with a possible D match to TRBD2 (6 bases). CDR1 and CDR2 from the germline V gene are SGHTA and FQGNSA. With 5 bases removed from V and 9 bases from J, the gap between germline ends came to 23 bases. This CDR3 spans 16 amino acids. CDR3 sequence reads: CASSPAGSISAAEQFF. Written as DNA, the CDR3 is TGTGCCAGCAGCCCCGCGGGATCAATATCAGCCGCTGAGCAGTTCTTC.

V usage is TRBV6-1 and J usage is TRBJ1-2, with 10 bases matching TRBD1. The germline CDR1 and CDR2 sequences are MNHNS and SASEGT. The CDR3 totals 14 residues. After removal of 1 base from V and 8 bases from J, the junction contained 4 bases not matched to a gene. In DNA form, the CDR3 reads TGTGCCAGCAGTGAAGATGGACAGGGGGACGGCTACACCTTC. As protein: CASSEDGQGDGYTF.

For the CDR3, the DNA is TGTGCCAGCAGCTTAGACCGGTCCGGGGAGCTGTTTTTT. Translating gives CASSLDRSGELFF. This chain connects TRBV7-6 to TRBJ2-2; D gene unclear. Trimming removed 1 base at V and 6 bases at J, with 6 bases between. Germline V lookup: CDR1 SGHVS, CDR2 FNYEAQ. The CDR3 is 13 residues long. Complete variable domain (other parts from reference TRBV7-6 and TRBJ2-2): GAGVSQSPRYKVTKRGQDVALRCDPISGHVSLYWYRQALGQGPEFLTYFNYEAQQDKSGLPNDRFSAERPEGSISTLTIQRTEQRDSAMYRCASSLDRSGELFFGEGSRLTVL.

J is TRBJ2-7 and V is TRBV12-3 or TRBV12-4; D might be TRBD2 (5 bases). This CDR3 is built from 12 residues. Trimming pared 4 bases from V and 6 bases from J, leaving 10 bases between. CDR3 in DNA: TGTGCCAGCAGTTCAGGACTTACCGAGCAGTACTTC. This codes for CASSSGLTEQYF.

The chain links TRBV6-1 to TRBJ1-2, with D perhaps matching TRBD1 (6 bases). V was trimmed by 2 bases and J by 8 bases, leaving 12 bases between them. The germline V gene has CDR1 MNHNS and CDR2 SASEGT. The CDR3 runs to 13 residues. CDR3 sequence reads: CASSEPVRGGYTF. The CDR3 nucleotides are TGTGCCAGCAGTGAACCCGTCAGGGGCGGCTACACCTTC.

This rearrangement joins TRBV19 to TRBJ1-6, with 8 bases fitting TRBD1. J was trimmed by 3 bases and V by 10 bases; bases with no gene match: 8. CDR3 length: 15 residues. Germline CDR1 LNHDA, CDR2 SQIVND (reference sequence). CDR3 residues: CATKGTGIYNSPLHF. The CDR3 nucleotides read TGTGCCACCAAGGGGACAGGCATCTATAATTCACCCCTCCACTTT.

The chain combines TRBV2 with TRBJ1-6; TRBD1 matches at 7 bases. Unmatched junction bases numbered 7, after V lost 0 bases and J lost 5 bases. This CDR3 spans 17 amino acids. The V gene's germline CDR1 is SNHLY and CDR2 FYNNEI. CDR3 loop: CASSEARGTENNSPLHF. The CDR3 bases are TGTGCCAGCAGTGAAGCCCGAGGGACAGAGAATAATTCACCCCTCCACTTT.

The chain is built from TRBV6-5 and TRBJ1-1; 9 bases are a match to TRBD1. The germline CDR1 and CDR2 sequences are MNHEY and SVGAGI. The CDR3 has 12 residues. V lost 10 bases and J lost 7; bases outside the gene matches: 7. The CDR3 nucleotides are TGTGCCACTTGGGGACAGGGTTTTGAAGCTTTCTTT. This codes for CATWGQGFEAFF.

In this sample, this clone turned up once. The rearrangement joins TRBV11-2 to TRBJ1-1; 7 bases map to TRBD1. V dropped 1 base and J dropped 2; count of bases not matched to a gene: 13. CDR1 and CDR2 from the germline V gene are SGHAT and FQNNGV. This CDR3 is built from 18 residues. CDR3 amino acids: CASSLVIGTAARNTEAFF. The CDR3 nucleotides read TGTGCCAGCAGCTTAGTCATCGGGACAGCAGCTAGAAACACTGAAGCTTTCTTT.

The chain has TRBV12-3 or TRBV12-4 and TRBJ1-5, with unresolved D. Trimming left V 6 bases short and J 4 bases short, with 10 bases between. The CDR3 totals 13 residues. CDR3 nucleotide sequence: TGTGCCAGCAGCCGCGGGGTTAATCAGCCCCAGCATTTT. The encoded protein is CASSRGVNQPQHF.

The chain links TRBV3-1 (or the pseudogene TRBV3-2) to TRBJ1-2, with TRBD1 as a possible D gene (6 bases). This CDR3 has 16 residues. Trimming pared 0 bases from V and 5 bases from J, leaving 16 bases between. CDR1 is LGHDT and CDR2 is YNNKEL in the germline V gene (reference sequence). This CDR3 reads CASSQDSTGKWYGYTF. CDR3 DNA: TGTGCCAGCAGCCAAGATTCAACAGGGAAGTGGTATGGCTACACCTTC.